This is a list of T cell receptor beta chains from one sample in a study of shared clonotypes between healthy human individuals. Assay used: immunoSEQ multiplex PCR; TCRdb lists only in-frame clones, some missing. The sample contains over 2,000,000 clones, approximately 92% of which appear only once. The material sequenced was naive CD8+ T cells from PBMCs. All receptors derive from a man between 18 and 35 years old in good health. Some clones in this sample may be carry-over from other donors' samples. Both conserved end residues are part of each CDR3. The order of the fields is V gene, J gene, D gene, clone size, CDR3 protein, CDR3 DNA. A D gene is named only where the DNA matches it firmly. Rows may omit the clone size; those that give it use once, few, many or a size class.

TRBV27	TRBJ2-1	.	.	CASSFKLYNEQFF	TGTGCCAGCAGTTTTAAACTTTACAATGAGCAGTTCTTC
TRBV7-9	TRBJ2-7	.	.	CASSQQGYEQYF	TGTGCCAGCAGCCAACAGGGATACGAGCAGTACTTC
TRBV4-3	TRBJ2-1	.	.	CASSQDWGRWSYNEQFF	TGCGCCAGCAGCCAAGATTGGGGCCGGTGGTCCTACAATGAGCAGTTCTTC
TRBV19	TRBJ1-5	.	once	CASSIGQLNQPQHF	TGTGCCAGTAGTATCGGGCAGCTCAATCAGCCCCAGCATTTT
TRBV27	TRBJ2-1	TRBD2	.	CASSPLAGGPDEQFF	TGTGCCAGCAGTCCTCTAGCGGGAGGGCCCGATGAGCAGTTCTTC
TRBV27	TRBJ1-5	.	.	CASSPTPAAGSQPQHF	TGTGCCAGCAGTCCCACCCCCGCGGCAGGGAGTCAGCCCCAGCATTTT
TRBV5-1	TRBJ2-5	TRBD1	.	CASAQFTRRDREVETQYF	TGCGCCAGCGCCCAATTCACCCGCCGGGACAGGGAAGTAGAGACCCAGTACTTC
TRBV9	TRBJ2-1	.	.	CASSVASGKFNEQFF	TGTGCCAGCAGCGTAGCGTCAGGGAAGTTTAATGAGCAGTTCTTC
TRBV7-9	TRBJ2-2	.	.	CASSLLQGVAGELFF	TGTGCCAGCAGCTTACTACAGGGTGTGGCCGGGGAGCTGTTTTTT
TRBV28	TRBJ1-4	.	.	CAGMKRWGNEKLFF	TGTGCCGGCATGAAACGGTGGGGGAATGAAAAACTGTTTTTT
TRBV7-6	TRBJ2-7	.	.	CASSLEGASSYEQYF	TGTGCCAGCAGCTTAGAAGGGGCAAGCTCCTACGAGCAGTACTTC
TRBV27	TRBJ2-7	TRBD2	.	CASSLNGLAGPGSSYEQYF	TGTGCCAGCAGTTTAAATGGACTAGCGGGACCCGGAAGCTCCTACGAGCAGTACTTC
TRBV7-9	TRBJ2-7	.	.	CASSFSQGPREQYF	TGTGCCAGCAGCTTTAGCCAGGGTCCTCGTGAGCAGTACTTC
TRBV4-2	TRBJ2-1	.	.	CASSQDFGDSQFF	TGTGCCAGCAGCCAAGATTTCGGAGACTCGCAGTTCTTC
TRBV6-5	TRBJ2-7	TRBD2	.	CASKVTSGTYEQYF	TGTGCCAGCAAAGTAACTAGCGGAACCTACGAGCAGTACTTC
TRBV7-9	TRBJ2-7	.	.	CASSPADRRVEEQYF	TGTGCCAGCAGCCCGGCGGACCGGAGGGTTGAGGAGCAGTACTTC
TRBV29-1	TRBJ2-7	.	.	CSVAGRQGVPYEQYF	TGCAGCGTCGCTGGGAGGCAGGGGGTTCCCTACGAGCAGTACTTC
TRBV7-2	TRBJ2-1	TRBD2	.	CASSSRLAGGPNYNEQFF	TGTGCCAGCAGCTCTCGACTAGCGGGAGGGCCTAACTACAATGAGCAGTTCTTC
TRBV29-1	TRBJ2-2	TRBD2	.	CSVVTSGGSSGELFF	TGCAGCGTTGTTACGTCGGGAGGATCGTCCGGGGAGCTGTTTTTT
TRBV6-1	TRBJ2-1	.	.	CASSDPDHNEQFF	TGTGCCAGCAGTGACCCCGACCACAATGAGCAGTTCTTC
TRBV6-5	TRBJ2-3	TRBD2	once	CASSYSRTSRADTQYF	TGTGCCAGCAGTTACTCTCGGACTAGCAGGGCAGATACGCAGTATTTT